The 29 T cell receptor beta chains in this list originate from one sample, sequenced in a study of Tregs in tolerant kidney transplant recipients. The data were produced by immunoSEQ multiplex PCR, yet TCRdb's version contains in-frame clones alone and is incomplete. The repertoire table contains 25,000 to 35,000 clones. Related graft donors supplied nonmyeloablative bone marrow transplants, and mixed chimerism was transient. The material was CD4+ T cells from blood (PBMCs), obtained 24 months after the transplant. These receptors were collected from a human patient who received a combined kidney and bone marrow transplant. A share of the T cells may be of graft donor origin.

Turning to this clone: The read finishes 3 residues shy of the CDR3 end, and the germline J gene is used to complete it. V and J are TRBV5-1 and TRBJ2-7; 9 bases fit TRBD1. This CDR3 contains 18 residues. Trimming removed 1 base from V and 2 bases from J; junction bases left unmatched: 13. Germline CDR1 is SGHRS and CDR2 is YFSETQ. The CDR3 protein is CASSLMGQGLGGTYEQYF. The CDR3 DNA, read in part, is TGCGCCAGCAGCTTGATGGGACAGGGTTTAGGCGGGACCTACGAG.

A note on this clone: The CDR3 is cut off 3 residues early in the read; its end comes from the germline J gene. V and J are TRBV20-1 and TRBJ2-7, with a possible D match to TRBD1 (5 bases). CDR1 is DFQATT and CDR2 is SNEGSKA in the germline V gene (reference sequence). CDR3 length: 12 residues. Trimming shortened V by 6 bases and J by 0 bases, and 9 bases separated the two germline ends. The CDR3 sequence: CSAHRSSYEQYF. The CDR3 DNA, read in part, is TGCAGTGCACACAGGAGCTCCTACGAG.

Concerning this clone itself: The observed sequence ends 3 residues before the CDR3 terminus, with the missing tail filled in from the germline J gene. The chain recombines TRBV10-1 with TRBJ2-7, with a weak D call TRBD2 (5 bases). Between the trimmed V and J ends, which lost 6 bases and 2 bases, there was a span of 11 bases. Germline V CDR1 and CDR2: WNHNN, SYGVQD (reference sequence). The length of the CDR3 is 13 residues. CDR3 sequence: CASSSGFPYEQYF. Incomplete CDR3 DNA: TGCGCCAGCAGCTCGGGGTTTCCCTACGAG.

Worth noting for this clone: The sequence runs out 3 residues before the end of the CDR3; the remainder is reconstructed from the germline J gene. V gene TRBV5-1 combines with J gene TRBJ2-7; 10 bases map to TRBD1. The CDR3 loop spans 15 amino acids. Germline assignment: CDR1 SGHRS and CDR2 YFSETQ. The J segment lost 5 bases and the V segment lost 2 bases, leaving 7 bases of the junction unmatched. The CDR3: CASSLDGDRGHEQYF. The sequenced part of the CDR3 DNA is TGCGCCAGCAGCTTAGACGGGGACAGGGGACACGAG.

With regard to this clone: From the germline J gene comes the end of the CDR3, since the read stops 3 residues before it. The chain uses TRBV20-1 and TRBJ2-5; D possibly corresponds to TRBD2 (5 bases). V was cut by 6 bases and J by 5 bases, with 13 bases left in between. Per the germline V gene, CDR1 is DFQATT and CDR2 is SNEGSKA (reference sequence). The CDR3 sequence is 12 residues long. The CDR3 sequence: CSATGLWETQYF. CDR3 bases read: TGCAGTGCCACCGGACTGTGGGAGACC.

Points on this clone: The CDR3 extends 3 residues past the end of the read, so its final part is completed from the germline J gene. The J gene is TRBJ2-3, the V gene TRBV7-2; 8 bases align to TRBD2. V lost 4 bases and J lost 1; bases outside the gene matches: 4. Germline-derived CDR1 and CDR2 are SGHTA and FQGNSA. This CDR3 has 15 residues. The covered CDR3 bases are TGTGCCAGCAGCTATAGCGGGGCCGGCACAGATACG. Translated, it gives CASSYSGAGTDT. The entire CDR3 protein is CASSYSGAGTDTQYF.

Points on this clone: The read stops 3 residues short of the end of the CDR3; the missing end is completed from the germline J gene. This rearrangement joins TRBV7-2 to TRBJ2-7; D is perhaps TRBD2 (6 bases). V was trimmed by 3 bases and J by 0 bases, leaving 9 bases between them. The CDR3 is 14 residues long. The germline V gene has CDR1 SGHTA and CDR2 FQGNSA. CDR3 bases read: TGTGCCAGCAGCTTTGCTAGCGTCTCCTACGAG. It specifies CASSFASVSYE. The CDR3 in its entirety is CASSFASVSYEQYF.

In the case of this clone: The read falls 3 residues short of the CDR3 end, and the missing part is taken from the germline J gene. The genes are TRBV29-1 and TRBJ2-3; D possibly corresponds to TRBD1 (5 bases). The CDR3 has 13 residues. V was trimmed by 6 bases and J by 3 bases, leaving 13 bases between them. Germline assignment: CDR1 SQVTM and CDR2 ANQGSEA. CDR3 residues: CSVENQGTDTQYF. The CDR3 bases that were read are TGCAGCGTAGAGAATCAGGGAACAGATACG.

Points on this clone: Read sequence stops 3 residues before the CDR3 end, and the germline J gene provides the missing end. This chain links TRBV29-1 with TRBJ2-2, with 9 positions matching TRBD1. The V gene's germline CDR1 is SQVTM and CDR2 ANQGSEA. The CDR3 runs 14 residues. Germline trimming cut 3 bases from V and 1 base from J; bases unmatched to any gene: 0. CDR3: CSVEGQGNTGELFF. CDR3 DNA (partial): TGCAGCGTTGAGGGACAGGGGAACACCGGGGAG.

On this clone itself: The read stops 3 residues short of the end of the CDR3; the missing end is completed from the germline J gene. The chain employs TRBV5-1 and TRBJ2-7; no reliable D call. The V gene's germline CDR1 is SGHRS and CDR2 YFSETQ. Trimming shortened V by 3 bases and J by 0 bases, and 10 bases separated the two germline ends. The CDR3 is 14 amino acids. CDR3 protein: CASSSPSSSYEQYF. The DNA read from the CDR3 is TGCGCCAGCAGCTCCCCATCCAGCTCCTACGAG.

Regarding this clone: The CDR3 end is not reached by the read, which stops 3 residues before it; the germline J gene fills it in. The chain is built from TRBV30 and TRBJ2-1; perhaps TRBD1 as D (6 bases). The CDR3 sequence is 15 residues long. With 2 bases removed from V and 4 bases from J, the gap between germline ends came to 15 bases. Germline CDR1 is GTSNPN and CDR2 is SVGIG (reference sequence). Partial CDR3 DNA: TGTGCCTGGAGTCTCCCAGGGGCCCTTTACAATGAG. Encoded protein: CAWSLPGALYNE. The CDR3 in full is CAWSLPGALYNEQFF.

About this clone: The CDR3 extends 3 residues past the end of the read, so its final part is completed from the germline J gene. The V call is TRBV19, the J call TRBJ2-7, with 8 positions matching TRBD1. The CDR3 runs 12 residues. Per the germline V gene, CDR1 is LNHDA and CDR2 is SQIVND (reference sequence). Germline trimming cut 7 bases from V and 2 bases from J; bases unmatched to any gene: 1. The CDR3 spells CASTGGTYEQYF. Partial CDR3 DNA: TGTGCCAGTACAGGGGGCACCTACGAG.

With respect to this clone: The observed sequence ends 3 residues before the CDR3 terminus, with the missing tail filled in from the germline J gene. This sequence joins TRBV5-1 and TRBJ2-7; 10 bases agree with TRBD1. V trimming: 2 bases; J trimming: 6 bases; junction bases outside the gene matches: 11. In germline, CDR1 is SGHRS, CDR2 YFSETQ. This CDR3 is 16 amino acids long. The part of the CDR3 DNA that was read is TGCGCCAGCAGCTTCTATTTCGGGACAGGGGAGCGCGAG. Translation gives CASSFYFGTGERE. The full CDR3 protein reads CASSFYFGTGEREQYF.

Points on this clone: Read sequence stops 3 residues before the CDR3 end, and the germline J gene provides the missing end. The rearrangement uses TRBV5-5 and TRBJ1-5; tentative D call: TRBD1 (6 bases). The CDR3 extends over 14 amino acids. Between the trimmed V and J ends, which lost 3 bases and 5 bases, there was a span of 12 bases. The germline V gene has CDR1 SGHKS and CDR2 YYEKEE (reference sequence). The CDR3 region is CASSSRGAYQPQHF. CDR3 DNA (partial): TGTGCCAGCAGCTCCAGGGGTGCTTATCAGCCC.

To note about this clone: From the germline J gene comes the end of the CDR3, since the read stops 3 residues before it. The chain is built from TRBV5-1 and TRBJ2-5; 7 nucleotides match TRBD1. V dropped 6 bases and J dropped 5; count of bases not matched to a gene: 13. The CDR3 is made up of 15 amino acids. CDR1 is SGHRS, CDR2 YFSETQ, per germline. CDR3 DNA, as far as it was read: TGCGCCAGCACCAAAACCCGGATACAGGGGGAGACC. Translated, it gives CASTKTRIQGET. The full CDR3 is CASTKTRIQGETQYF.

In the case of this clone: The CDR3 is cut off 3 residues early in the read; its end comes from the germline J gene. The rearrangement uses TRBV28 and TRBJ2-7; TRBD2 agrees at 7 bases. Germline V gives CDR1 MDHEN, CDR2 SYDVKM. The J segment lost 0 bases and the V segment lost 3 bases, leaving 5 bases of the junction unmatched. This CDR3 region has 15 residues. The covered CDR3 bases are TGTGCCAGCAGTTTGGGGGGGTCGCTCTCCTACGAG. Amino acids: CASSLGGSLSYE. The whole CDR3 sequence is CASSLGGSLSYEQYF.

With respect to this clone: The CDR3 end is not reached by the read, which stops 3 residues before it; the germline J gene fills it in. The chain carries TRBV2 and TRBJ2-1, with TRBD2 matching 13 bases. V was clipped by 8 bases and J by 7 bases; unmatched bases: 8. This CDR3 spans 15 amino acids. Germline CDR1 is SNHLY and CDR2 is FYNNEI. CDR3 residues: CASGGTSGNYNEQFF. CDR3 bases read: TGTGCCAGCGGTGGGACTAGCGGGAATTATAATGAG.

CDR3 region: CASSPRGGTGSTDTQYF. The covered CDR3 bases are TGTGCCAGCAGCCCGAGGGGGGGGACAGGTAGCACAGATACG. The V gene is TRBV4-2, the J gene TRBJ2-3, with a possible D match to TRBD1 (8 bases). The read terminates 3 residues before the CDR3 end, so the remaining end is supplied by the germline J gene. V was shortened by 4 bases and J by 0 bases, with 17 bases between the two germline ends. The germline V gene encodes CDR1 LGHNA and CDR2 YNFKEQ. The CDR3 extends over 17 amino acids.

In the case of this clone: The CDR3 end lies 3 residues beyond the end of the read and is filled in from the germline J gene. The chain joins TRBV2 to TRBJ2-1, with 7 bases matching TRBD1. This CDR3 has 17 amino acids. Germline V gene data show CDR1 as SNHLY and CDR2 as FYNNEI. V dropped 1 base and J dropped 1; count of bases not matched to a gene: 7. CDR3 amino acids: CASSEGRGRRSYNEQFF. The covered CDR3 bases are TGTGCCAGCAGTGAAGGAAGGGGGCGCAGGTCCTACAATGAG.

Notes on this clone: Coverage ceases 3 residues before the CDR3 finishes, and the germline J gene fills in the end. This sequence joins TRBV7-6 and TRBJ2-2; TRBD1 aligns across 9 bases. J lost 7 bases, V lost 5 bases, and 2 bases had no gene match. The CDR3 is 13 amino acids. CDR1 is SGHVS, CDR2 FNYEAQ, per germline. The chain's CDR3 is CASSRGQGGELFF. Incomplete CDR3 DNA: TGTGCCAGCAGCCGGGGACAGGGCGGGGAG.

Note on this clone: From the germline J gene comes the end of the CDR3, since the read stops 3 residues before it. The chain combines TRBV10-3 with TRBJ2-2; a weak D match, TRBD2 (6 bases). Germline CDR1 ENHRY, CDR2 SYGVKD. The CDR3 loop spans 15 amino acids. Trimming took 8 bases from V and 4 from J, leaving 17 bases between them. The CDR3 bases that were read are TGTGCCATCTCATGGGCGGAGGGGAGCACCGGGGAG. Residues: CAISWAEGSTGE. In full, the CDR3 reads CAISWAEGSTGELFF.

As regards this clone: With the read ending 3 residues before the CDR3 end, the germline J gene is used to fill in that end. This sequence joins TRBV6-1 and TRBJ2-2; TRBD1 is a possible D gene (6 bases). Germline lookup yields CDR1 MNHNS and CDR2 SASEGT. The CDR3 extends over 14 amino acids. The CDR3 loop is CASSEPFRDIELFF. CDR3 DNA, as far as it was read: TGTGCCAGCAGTGAACCCTTTCGGGACATCGAG.

The CDR3 DNA, read in part, is TGTGCCAGCCGTCGTACAGGGGGGAGCACAGATACG. It yields the protein CASRRTGGSTDT. The complete CDR3 protein is CASRRTGGSTDTQYF. The chain has TRBV19 and TRBJ2-3; 8 bases match TRBD1. The sequenced fragment ends 3 residues before the CDR3 boundary, so the rest is inferred from the germline J gene. This CDR3 has 15 residues. CDR1 is LNHDA, CDR2 SQIVND, per germline (reference sequence). Trimming removed 9 bases from V and 0 bases from J; junction bases left unmatched: 8.

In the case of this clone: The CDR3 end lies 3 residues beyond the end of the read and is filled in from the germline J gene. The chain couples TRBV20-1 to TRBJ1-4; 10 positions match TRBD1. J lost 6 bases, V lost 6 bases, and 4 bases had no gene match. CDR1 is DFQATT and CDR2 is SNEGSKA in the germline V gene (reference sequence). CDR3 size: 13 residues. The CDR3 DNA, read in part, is TGCAGTGCCAGACAGGGGGCTGATGAAAAA. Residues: CSARQGADEK. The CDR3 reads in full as CSARQGADEKLFF.

The sequenced part of the CDR3 DNA is TGTGCCAGCTCACCCAACAGGGGGCTGGGCGAG. It specifies CASSPNRGLGE. The whole CDR3 protein is CASSPNRGLGEQYF. J is TRBJ2-7 and V is TRBV18; 9 bases map to TRBD1. The CDR3 end lies 3 residues beyond the end of the read and is filled in from the germline J gene. V dropped 3 bases and J dropped 6; count of bases not matched to a gene: 6. Per the germline V gene, CDR1 is KGHSH and CDR2 is LQKENI. The CDR3 runs 14 residues.

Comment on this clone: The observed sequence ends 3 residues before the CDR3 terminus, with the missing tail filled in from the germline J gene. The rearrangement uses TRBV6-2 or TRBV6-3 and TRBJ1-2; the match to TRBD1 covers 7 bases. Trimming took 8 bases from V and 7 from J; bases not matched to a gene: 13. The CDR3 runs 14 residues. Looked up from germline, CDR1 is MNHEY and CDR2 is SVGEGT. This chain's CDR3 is CASGRDSRLAGYTF. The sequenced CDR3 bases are TGTGCCAGCGGAAGGGACAGTCGTCTCGCTGGC.

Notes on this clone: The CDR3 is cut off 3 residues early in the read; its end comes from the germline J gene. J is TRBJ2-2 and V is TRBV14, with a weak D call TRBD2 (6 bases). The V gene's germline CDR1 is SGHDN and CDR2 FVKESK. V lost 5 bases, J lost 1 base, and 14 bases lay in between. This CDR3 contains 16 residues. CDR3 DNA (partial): TGTGCCAGCAGCTCCCTGGGTAGCGGGAACACCGGGGAG. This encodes CASSSLGSGNTGE. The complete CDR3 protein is CASSSLGSGNTGELFF.

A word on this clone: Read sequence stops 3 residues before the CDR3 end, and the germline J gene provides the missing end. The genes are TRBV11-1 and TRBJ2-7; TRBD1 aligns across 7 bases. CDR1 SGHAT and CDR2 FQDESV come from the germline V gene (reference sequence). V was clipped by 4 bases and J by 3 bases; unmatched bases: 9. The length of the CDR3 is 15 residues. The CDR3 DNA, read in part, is TGTGCCAGCAGCTCTCAGACAGGGATCGGCTACGAG. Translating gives CASSSQTGIGYE. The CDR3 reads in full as CASSSQTGIGYEQYF.

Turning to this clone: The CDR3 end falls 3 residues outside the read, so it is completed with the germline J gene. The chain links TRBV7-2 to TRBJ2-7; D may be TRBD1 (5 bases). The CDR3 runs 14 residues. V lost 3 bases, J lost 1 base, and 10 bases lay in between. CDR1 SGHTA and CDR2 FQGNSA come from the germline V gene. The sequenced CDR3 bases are TGTGCCAGCAGCTTCTGGACAAGTTCCTACGAG. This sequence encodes CASSFWTSSYE. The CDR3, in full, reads CASSFWTSSYEQYF.